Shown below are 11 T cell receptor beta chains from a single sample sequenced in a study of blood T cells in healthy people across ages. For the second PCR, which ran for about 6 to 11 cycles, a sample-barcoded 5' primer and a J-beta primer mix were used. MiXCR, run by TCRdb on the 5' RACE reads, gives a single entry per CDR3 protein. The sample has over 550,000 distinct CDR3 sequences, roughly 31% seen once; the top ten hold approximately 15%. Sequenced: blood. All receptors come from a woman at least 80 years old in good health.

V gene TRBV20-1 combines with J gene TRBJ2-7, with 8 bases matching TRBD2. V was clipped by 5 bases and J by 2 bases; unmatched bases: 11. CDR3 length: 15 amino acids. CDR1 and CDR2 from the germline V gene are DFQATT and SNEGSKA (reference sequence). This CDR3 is CSALRLAGDTYEQYF. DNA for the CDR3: TGCAGTGCTTTACGTCTAGCGGGTGACACCTACGAGCAGTACTTC.

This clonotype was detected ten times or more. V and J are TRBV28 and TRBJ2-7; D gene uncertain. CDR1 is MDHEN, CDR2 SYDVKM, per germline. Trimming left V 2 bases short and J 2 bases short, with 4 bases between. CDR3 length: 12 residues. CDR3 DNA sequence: TGTGCCAGCAGTTTACGCCCCTACGAGCAGTACTTC. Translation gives CASSLRPYEQYF.

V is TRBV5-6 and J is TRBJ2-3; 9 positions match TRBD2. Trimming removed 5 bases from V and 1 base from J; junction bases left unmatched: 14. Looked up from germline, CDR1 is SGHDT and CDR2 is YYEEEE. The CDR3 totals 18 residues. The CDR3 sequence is CASSLLAGVPLGTDTQYF. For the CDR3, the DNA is TGTGCCAGCAGTTTATTAGCGGGGGTTCCCCTGGGCACAGATACGCAGTATTTT.

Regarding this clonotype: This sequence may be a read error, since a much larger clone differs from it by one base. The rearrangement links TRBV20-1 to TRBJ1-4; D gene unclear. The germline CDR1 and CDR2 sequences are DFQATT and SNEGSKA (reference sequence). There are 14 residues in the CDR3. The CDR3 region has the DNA TGCAGTGCTAGTCGGCCCGGAGATCATGAAAAACGGTTTTTT. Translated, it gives CSASRPGDHEKRFF.

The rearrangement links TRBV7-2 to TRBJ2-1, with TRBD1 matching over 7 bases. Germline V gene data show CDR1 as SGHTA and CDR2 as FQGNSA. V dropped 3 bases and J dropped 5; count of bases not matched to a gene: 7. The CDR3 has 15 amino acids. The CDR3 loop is CASSFGDRRDNEQFF. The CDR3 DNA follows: TGTGCCAGCAGCTTCGGGGACAGAAGGGACAATGAGCAGTTCTTC.

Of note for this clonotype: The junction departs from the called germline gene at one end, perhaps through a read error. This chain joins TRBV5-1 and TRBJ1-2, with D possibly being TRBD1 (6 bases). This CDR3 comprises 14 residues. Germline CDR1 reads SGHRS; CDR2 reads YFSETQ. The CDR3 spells CAGSLSETGDGYTF. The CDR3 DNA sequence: TGCGCCGGCAGCTTGAGCGAGACAGGAGATGGCTACACCTTC.

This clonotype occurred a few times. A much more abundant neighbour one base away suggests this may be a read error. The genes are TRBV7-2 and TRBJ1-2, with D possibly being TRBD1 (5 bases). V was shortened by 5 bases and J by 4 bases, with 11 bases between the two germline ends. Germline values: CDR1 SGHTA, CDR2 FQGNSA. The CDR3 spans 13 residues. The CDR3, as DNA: TGTGCCAGCAGCGAGGGGCGGAGCTATGGCTACACCTTC. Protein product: CASSEGRSYGYTF.

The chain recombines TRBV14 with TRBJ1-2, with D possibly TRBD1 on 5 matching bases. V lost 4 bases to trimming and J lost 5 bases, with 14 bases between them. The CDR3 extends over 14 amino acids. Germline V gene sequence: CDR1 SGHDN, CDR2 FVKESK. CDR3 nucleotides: TGTGCCAGCAGCCCCGGACATCCCGTTTATGGCTACACCTTC. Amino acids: CASSPGHPVYGYTF.

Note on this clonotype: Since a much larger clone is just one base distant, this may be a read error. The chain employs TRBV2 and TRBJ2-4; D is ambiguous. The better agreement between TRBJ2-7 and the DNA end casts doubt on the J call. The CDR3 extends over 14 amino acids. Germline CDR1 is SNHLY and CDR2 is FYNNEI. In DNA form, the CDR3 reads TGTGCCAGCAGTGAAGGGTTCGGCTCCTGCGAGCAGTACTTC. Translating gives CASSEGFGSCEQYF.

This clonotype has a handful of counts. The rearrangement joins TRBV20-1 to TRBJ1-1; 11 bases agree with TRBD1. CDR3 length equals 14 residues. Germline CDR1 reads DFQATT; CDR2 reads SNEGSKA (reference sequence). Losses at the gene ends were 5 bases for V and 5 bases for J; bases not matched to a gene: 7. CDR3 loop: CSAGDGTGGTEAFF. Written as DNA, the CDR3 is TGCAGTGCTGGGGATGGGACAGGGGGGACTGAAGCTTTCTTT.

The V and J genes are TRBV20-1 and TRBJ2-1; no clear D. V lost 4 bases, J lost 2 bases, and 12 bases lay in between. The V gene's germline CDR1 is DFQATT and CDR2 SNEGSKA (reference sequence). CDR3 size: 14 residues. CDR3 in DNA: TGCAGTGCTACTCTGACCCAAACCTACAATGAGCAGTTCTTC. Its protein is CSATLTQTYNEQFF.